This T cell receptor beta chain was observed in a study of blood T cell repertoires in COVID-19. Study at large: The study drew acute and convalescent COVID-19 samples from the United States, Italy and Spain.

V gave up 2 bases and J gave up 3 bases; unmatched junction bases: 4. Germline V gene lookup returns CDR1 KGHSH and CDR2 LQKENI. CDR3 length: 15 residues. Data came from immunoSEQ multiplex PCR; TCRdb stores just in-frame clones and leaves some out. This table has approximately 250,000 clones, 70% to 90% appearing once. The sequence was collected from a woman between 65 and 79 years old with COVID-19, enrolled during active disease. The sample taken for sequencing was peripheral blood. The rearrangement links TRBV18 to TRBJ1-5; TRBD1 matches at 7 bases. The chain's CDR3 is CASSPEGQLNQPQHF. As DNA, the CDR3 is TGTGCCAGCTCACCAGAGGGACAGCTCAATCAGCCCCAGCATTTT.